This TCR beta chain was sequenced during a study of OX40 agonist ivuxolimab in advanced cancers. TCRdb's table, derived via immunoSEQ multiplex PCR, lists solely in-frame clones and lacks some. This sample yields about 78,000 clones, of which roughly 92% are seen a single time; roughly 2.8% belongs to the top ten. Study-wide findings and caveats: Relative to CD4+, CD8+ T cells held more expanded clones on average.

This clone was seen just once. The antigen is not known. Germline V gene data show CDR1 as SGHRS and CDR2 as YFSETQ. CDR3 size: 15 residues. The V end was cut by 4 bases, the J end by 2 bases, with 15 bases between. The material sequenced was CD4+ or CD8+ T cells sorted from blood, taken in a trial of the OX40 agonist ivuxolimab. The chain combines TRBV5-1 with TRBJ1-2; D perhaps matches TRBD1 (5 bases). This clonotype was obtained from an adult with an advanced solid tumor such as melanoma, head and neck, liver or kidney cancer. CDR3 loop: CASSLADGGNYGYTF. In nucleotides, the CDR3 is TGCGCCAGCAGCCTAGCGGATGGGGGGAACTATGGCTACACCTTC.